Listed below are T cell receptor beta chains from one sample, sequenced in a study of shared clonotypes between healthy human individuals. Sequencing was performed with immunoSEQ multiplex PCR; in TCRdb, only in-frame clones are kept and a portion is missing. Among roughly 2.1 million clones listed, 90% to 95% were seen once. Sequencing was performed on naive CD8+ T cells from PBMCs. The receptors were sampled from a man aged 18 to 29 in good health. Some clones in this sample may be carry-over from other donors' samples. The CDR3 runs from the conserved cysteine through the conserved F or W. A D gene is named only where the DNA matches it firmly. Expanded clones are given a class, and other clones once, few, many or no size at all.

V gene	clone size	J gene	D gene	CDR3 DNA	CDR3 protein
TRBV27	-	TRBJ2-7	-	TGTGCCAGCAGTTTATCTCCAGCGCCCAGCTCCTACGAGCAGTACTTC	CASSLSPAPSSYEQYF
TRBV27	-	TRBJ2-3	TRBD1	TGTGCCAGCAGTTCGGGGACAGGGGGCACAGATACGCAGTATTTT	CASSSGTGGTDTQYF
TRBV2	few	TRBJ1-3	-	TGTGCCAGCAGGGACAACTCTGGAAACACCATATATTTT	CASRDNSGNTIYF
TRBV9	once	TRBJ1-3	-	TGTGCCAGCAGCCCCTCGGGTTTTGACACCATATATTTT	CASSPSGFDTIYF
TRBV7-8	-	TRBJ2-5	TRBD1	TGTGCCAGCAGCTTCGACAGGGTGACCCAGTACTTC	CASSFDRVTQYF
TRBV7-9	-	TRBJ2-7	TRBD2	TGTGCCAGCAGTCTCACAACTAGCGGGAGCTACGAGCAGTACTTC	CASSLTTSGSYEQYF
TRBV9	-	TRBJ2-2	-	TGTGCCAGCACCCCGGGCGGGACCGGGGAGCTGTTTTTT	CASTPGGTGELFF
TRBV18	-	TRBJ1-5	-	TGTGCCAGCTCACCAGGTAGAGATCAGCCCCAGCATTTT	CASSPGRDQPQHF
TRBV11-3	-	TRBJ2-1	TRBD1	TGTGCCAGCAGCTTAGGGACAGGTCTCTACAATGAGCAGTTCTTC	CASSLGTGLYNEQFF
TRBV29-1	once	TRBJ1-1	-	TGCAGCGTTGAGTCTGAGCCCGACACTGAAGCTTTCTTT	CSVESEPDTEAFF
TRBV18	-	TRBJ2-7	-	TGTGCCAGCTCCCTTCCCGGGCACTACGAGCAGTACTTC	CASSLPGHYEQYF
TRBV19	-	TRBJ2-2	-	TGTGCCAGTAGTTGGGTTTCCGGGGAGCTGTTTTTT	CASSWVSGELFF
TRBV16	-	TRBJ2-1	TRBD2	TGTGCCAGCAGCCAATGGTCTAGCGGGTCCTACAATGAGCAGTTCTTC	CASSQWSSGSYNEQFF
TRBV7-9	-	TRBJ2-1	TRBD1	TGTGCCAGCAGCGGACGACAGGGCATCTACAATGAGCAGTTCTTC	CASSGRQGIYNEQFF
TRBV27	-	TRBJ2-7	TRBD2	TGTGCCAGCAGTCCACGGACTAGCGACTACGAGCAGTACTTC	CASSPRTSDYEQYF
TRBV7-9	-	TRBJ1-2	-	TGTGCCAGCAGCTTCCGTGGTCTTGAGGGCTACACCTTC	CASSFRGLEGYTF
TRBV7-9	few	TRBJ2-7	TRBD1	TGTGCCAGCAGCCCGACAGGGATCTCCTACGAGCAGTACTTC	CASSPTGISYEQYF
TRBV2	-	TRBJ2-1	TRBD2	TGTGCCAGATTAACTATAGCGGGAGGGGGCTCCTACAATGAGCAGTTCTTC	CARLTIAGGGSYNEQFF
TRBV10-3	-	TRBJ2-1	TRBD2	TGTGCCATCAGTGAGGGGCTAGCGGGAGAGTACTATGAGCAGTTCTTC	CAISEGLAGEYYEQFF
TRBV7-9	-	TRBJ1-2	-	TGTGCCAGCAGCTCCTCGGGACGGGGGCATGGCTACACCTTC	CASSSSGRGHGYTF
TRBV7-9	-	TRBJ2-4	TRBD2	TGTGCCAGCAGCTCTCGCCCGGGACTAGCGGGAGCGGCCAAAAACATTCAGTACTTC	CASSSRPGLAGAAKNIQYF
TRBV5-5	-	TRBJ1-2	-	TGTGCCAGCAGCTTGTACGGAAACTATGGCTACACCTTC	CASSLYGNYGYTF
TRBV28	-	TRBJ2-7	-	TGTGCCAGCAGGGTGGTTGACTCCGAGGCCTACGAGCAGTACTTC	CASRVVDSEAYEQYF
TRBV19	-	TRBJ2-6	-	TGTGCCAGTAGTGGGGGGTCTGGGGCCAACGTCCTGACTTTC	CASSGGSGANVLTF
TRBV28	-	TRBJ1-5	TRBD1	TGTGCCAGCATCCTTCGCACAGGGGGCATAAGCAATCAGCCCCAGCATTTT	CASILRTGGISNQPQHF
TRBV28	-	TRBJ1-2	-	TGTGCCAGCAGTACCCAGAAGCTTGTCGGAAGTAACTATGGCTACACCTTC	CASSTQKLVGSNYGYTF
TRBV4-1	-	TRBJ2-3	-	TGCGCCAGCAGCCAAGGCCCCGGGGATACGCAGTATTTT	CASSQGPGDTQYF
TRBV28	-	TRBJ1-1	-	TGTGCCAGCACCCACTTGGGCGGGGGGGAAGCTTTCTTT	CASTHLGGGEAFF
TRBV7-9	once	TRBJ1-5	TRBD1	TGTGCCAGCAGCCGCACAGGGGCCGGTCAGCCCCAGCATTTT	CASSRTGAGQPQHF
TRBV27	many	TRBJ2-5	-	TGTGCCAGCAGTTTGGGGGAGACCCAGTACTTC	CASSLGETQYF
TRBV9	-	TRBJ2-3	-	TGTGCCAGCAGCGTAGGCCCTAAAACAGATACGCAGTATTTT	CASSVGPKTDTQYF
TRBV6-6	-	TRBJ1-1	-	TGTGCCAGCACCCCAACAGGGCCTGACACTGAAGCTTTCTTT	CASTPTGPDTEAFF
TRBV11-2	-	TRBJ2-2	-	TGTGCCAGCAGCTTAAGGGCGGCGGGCGGGGAGCTGTTTTTT	CASSLRAAGGELFF
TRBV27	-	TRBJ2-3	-	TGTGCCAGTTCCCCCACTCGGACAGATACGCAGTATTTT	CASSPTRTDTQYF
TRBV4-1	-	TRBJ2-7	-	TGCGCCAGCAGCCAAAACAGGGAAGGCCCCTACGAGCAGTACTTC	CASSQNREGPYEQYF
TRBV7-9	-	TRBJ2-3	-	TGTGCCAGCAAACCCAAGGCAGTTAGCACAGATACGCAGTATTTT	CASKPKAVSTDTQYF
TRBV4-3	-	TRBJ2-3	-	TGCGCCAGCAGCCAAGGGCCAGGGGAGGCAGATACGCAGTATTTT	CASSQGPGEADTQYF
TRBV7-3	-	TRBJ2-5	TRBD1	TGTGCCAGCAGCCTGGGGACAGGCGGGGAGACCCAGTACTTC	CASSLGTGGETQYF
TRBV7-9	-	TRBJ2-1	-	TGTGCCAGCAGCTTAGTCACAGGGATCAATGAGCAGTTCTTC	CASSLVTGINEQFF
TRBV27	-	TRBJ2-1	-	TGTGCCAGCAGGAGCGGGTTCGTAAATAATGAGCAGTTCTTC	CASRSGFVNNEQFF
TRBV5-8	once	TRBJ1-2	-	TGTGCCAGCACCCTAGACAGATCCTATGGCTACACCTTC	CASTLDRSYGYTF
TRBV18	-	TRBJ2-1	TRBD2	TGTGCCAGCTCACCACGAAAATTACTAGCGGGAAAATCCTACAATGAGCAGTTCTTC	CASSPRKLLAGKSYNEQFF
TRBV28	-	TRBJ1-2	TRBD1	TGTGCCAGCAGTTTATTTCAGTACAGGGGGGCGGGTGGCTACACCTTC	CASSLFQYRGAGGYTF
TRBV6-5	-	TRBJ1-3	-	TGTGCCAGCAGTTATCCCGAGGATAACACCATATATTTT	CASSYPEDNTIYF
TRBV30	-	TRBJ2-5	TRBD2	TGTGCCTGGAGGCGAAGGACTAGCGGGCAAGAGACCCAGTACTTC	CAWRRRTSGQETQYF
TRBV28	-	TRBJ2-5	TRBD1	TGTGCCAGCAGACTGGGCCCCAAGACAGGGGGCTGGGAGCAGTACTTC	CASRLGPKTGGWEQYF
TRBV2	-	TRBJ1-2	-	TGTGCCAGCAGTGGTTTCCCAGAGGCCTATGGCTACACCTTC	CASSGFPEAYGYTF
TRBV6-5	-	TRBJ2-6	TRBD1	TGTGCCAGCAAAATTGCCAGGGGGAGCGTGAACGTCCTGACTTTC	CASKIARGSVNVLTF